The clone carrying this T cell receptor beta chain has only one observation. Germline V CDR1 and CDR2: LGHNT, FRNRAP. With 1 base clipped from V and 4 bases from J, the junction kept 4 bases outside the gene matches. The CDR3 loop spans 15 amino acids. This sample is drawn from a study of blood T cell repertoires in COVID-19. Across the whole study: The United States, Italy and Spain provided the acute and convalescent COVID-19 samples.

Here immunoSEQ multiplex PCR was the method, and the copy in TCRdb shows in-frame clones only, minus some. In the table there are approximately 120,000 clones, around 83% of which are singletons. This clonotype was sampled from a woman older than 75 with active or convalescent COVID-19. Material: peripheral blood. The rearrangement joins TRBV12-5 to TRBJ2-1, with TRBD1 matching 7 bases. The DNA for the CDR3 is TGTGCTAGTGGTTTGGGACAGGGACCTTACAATGAGCAGTTCTTC. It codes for CASGLGQGPYNEQFF.